This T cell receptor beta chain was recovered during a study of post-analysis software for immune sequencing data. Regarding the study as a whole: When patients were compared with controls, 5 or 6 TRBV segments were more frequent, TRBV5-6, TRBV5-1 and TRBV20-1 among them.

Turning to this clonotype: Its antigen is undetermined.

This CDR3 spans 14 amino acids. CDR1 and CDR2 (germline): SGHTA, FQGNSA. Prepared libraries of TCR beta cDNA carried unique molecular identifiers. Via MiXCR, TCRdb re-called the PCR reads, giving one row per CDR3 protein. The top ten hold approximately 7.1% of the sample, which has about 430,000 distinct CDR3 sequences, less than 40% seen once. Sequencing was carried out using blood. The TCR sequence derives from a girl aged 2 to 9 with multiple sclerosis. This chain connects TRBV7-2 to TRBJ2-7, with D maybe TRBD2 (5 bases). The closer fit of TRBJ2-5 to the DNA end suggests the J call may be wrong. CDR3 coding DNA: TGTGCCAGCAGCTTAGTAGAGGGTCGAGAGACCCAGTACTTC. This sequence encodes CASSLVEGRETQYF.